The 17 T cell receptor beta chains below come from one sample, sequenced in a study of blood T cell repertoires in COVID-19. Clones were read by immunoSEQ multiplex PCR, and TCRdb kept only the in-frame ones, dropping some. Among 250,000 to 300,000 clones listed, approximately 83% were seen once. The sequenced sample was PBMCs or T cells enriched from blood (not recorded which). Every receptor here comes from a woman aged 45-65 years who had recovered from COVID-19.

V and J are TRBV3-1 (or the pseudogene TRBV3-2) and TRBJ2-7; TRBD2 aligns across 8 bases. The CDR3 covers 14 residues. J was trimmed by 3 bases and V by 6 bases; bases with no gene match: 7. Germline V gene sequence: CDR1 LGHDT, CDR2 YNNKEL (reference sequence). CDR3 bases: TGTGCCAGCAGGCCGGGACTAGAACACTACGAGCAGTACTTC. The encoded protein is CASRPGLEHYEQYF.

This chain connects TRBV29-1 to TRBJ2-7, with 7 bases identical to TRBD1. The V segment lost 0 bases and the J segment 2 bases; nucleotides outside the gene matches: 7. The CDR3 length is 15 residues. CDR1 SQVTM and CDR2 ANQGSEA come from the germline V gene. In DNA, the CDR3 is TGCAGCGTTGAAGATCGGAACAGGGGCACCTACGAGCAGTACTTC. Translating it yields CSVEDRNRGTYEQYF.

This clone is a singleton in its sample. This rearrangement joins TRBV5-1 to TRBJ1-3; D unresolved. Trimming removed 3 bases from V and 3 bases from J, with 16 bases in between. CDR1 is SGHRS, CDR2 YFSETQ, per germline. The CDR3 length is 16 residues. CDR3: CASSSTWTGIGNTIYF. The DNA for the CDR3 is TGCGCCAGCAGCTCTACCTGGACGGGGATTGGAAACACCATATATTTT.

In nucleotides, the CDR3 is TGTGCCAGCAGCGGAAGAAGCGGGTCCTCCTACGAGCAGTACTTC. The encoded protein is CASSGRSGSSYEQYF. The rearrangement links TRBV9 to TRBJ2-7; a possible D gene is TRBD2 (6 bases). The CDR3 loop spans 15 amino acids. Per germline, CDR1 SGDLS and CDR2 YYNGEE. The V end lost 3 bases, the J end lost 0 bases, and 13 bases lay between the germline ends. Together with reference TRBV9 and TRBJ2-7, the CDR3 gives the full variable domain: DSGVTQTPKHLITATGQRVTLRCSPRSGDLSVYWYQQSLDQGLQFLIQYYNGEERAKGNILERFSAQQFPDLHSELNLSSLELGDSALYFCASSGRSGSSYEQYFGPGTRLTVT.

This clone has a single count. The rearrangement uses TRBV4-1 and TRBJ1-4; the D is unclear. V lost 4 bases to trimming and J lost 5 bases, with 17 bases between them. There are 16 residues in the CDR3. CDR1 and CDR2 (germline): MGHRA, YSYEKL. The CDR3 spells CASSRAGTAGNEKLFF. In nucleotides, the CDR3 is TGCGCCAGCAGCCGAGCAGGTACAGCGGGGAATGAAAAACTGTTTTTT.

The V gene is TRBV7-2, the J gene TRBJ1-1; perhaps TRBD1 as D (6 bases). In germline, CDR1 is SGHTA, CDR2 FQGNSA. The CDR3 has 14 residues. Trimming took 1 base from V and 6 from J, leaving 12 bases between them. DNA of the CDR3: TGTGCCAGCAGCTTAGGGGGGACAAGGTCTGAAGCTTTCTTT. Its translation is CASSLGGTRSEAFF.

The gene calls are TRBV5-1 and TRBJ1-4; tentative D call: TRBD1 (6 bases). Germline CDR1 SGHRS, CDR2 YFSETQ. Trimming removed 3 bases from V and 5 bases from J, with 11 bases in between. This CDR3 has 14 residues. Here the CDR3 DNA reads TGCGCCAGCAGCTCAGGGGTGGGAAATGAAAAACTGTTTTTT. Translation gives CASSSGVGNEKLFF.

This chain links TRBV6-1 with TRBJ2-1; TRBD2 agrees at 13 bases. The CDR3 totals 19 residues. The V gene's germline CDR1 is MNHNS and CDR2 SASEGT. V lost 4 bases and J lost 6; bases outside the gene matches: 15. The CDR3 protein is CASSAGLAGARRRGNEQFF. CDR3 sequence (DNA): TGTGCCAGCAGTGCAGGACTAGCGGGAGCAAGGCGCCGAGGCAATGAGCAGTTCTTC.

This sequence joins TRBV7-8 and TRBJ2-7; D not resolved. CDR3 size: 14 residues. With 5 bases removed from V and 1 base from J, the gap between germline ends came to 12 bases. CDR1 is SGHVS, CDR2 FQNEAQ, per germline. The CDR3 sequence is CASSPLRLSYEQYF. The CDR3 DNA is TGTGCCAGCAGCCCACTTCGACTTTCCTACGAGCAGTACTTC.

The rearrangement uses TRBV19 and TRBJ1-5; the match to TRBD1 covers 10 bases. Germline trimming cut 3 bases from V and 3 bases from J; bases unmatched to any gene: 2. CDR3 size: 15 residues. Germline V CDR1 and CDR2: LNHDA, SQIVND (reference sequence). The CDR3 nucleotides are TGTGCCAGTAGTATGGGACAGGGGCACAATCAGCCCCAGCATTTT. It is translated as CASSMGQGHNQPQHF.

The rearrangement links TRBV2 to TRBJ2-3; D is ambiguous. Deletions cut 6 bases from V and 2 bases from J, with 12 bases between. CDR1 and CDR2 from the germline V gene are SNHLY and FYNNEI. The CDR3 is 14 amino acids. Written as DNA, the CDR3 is TGTGCCAGCAGGGAGAGAGCCCCCACAGATACGCAGTATTTT. Encoded protein: CASRERAPTDTQYF.

J is TRBJ2-2 and V is TRBV12-1; no check of the table's D call, TRBD1, against the DNA was made. TRBV12-1 corresponds to a pseudogene. This CDR3 contains 15 residues. The DNA of the CDR3 is TGTGCCAGCAGCCTGGGACAGGGTGAGGCCGGGGAGCTGTTTTTT. Amino acid sequence: CASSLGQGEAGELFF.

The V call is TRBV5-4, the J call TRBJ2-7; D gene uncertain. Per germline, CDR1 SGHNT and CDR2 YYREEE (reference sequence). Trimming cost V 2 bases and J 7 bases, with 13 bases left between them. There are 13 residues in the CDR3. The CDR3 nucleotides read TGTGCCAGCAGCTTTTCCCTAGTCCGGGAGCAGTACTTC. Translated: CASSFSLVREQYF.

The rearrangement uses TRBV4-1 and TRBJ1-6; no clear D gene. V was cut by 0 bases and J by 2 bases, with 8 bases left in between. The CDR3 is 16 amino acids. Germline assignment: CDR1 MGHRA and CDR2 YSYEKL. The CDR3 spells CASSQDPVPYNSPLHF. CDR3 bases: TGCGCCAGCAGCCAAGATCCCGTCCCCTATAATTCACCCCTCCACTTT.

The gene calls are TRBV5-6 and TRBJ1-5; D possibly corresponds to TRBD1 (5 bases). Germline CDR1 is SGHDT and CDR2 is YYEEEE. The ends were cut back, 4 bases at V and 2 bases at J, with 16 bases in the middle. This CDR3 is built from 16 residues. The CDR3 is CASSPGPGSGNQPQHF. The CDR3 bases are TGTGCCAGCAGCCCAGGGCCCGGGTCAGGCAATCAGCCCCAGCATTTT.

The rearrangement joins TRBV7-2 to TRBJ2-5; TRBD1 matches at 7 bases. V lost 3 bases to trimming and J lost 2 bases; unmatched junction nucleotides: 9. Germline V gene lookup returns CDR1 SGHTA and CDR2 FQGNSA. This CDR3 region has 16 residues. CDR3 bases: TGTGCCAGCAGCTTCAGGCCCGGGACAGCACAAGAGACCCAGTACTTC. Translated: CASSFRPGTAQETQYF.

This clone showed up just a few times. J is TRBJ2-1 and V is TRBV15; 13 nucleotides align to TRBD2. The CDR3 runs to 18 residues. V shed 5 bases, J shed 4 bases, and the junction held 11 bases outside the gene matches. Germline CDR1 reads LNHNV; CDR2 reads YYDKDF (reference sequence). CDR3 DNA: TGTGCCACCAGCGGTGGACTAGCGGGAGCCTTTCTGTACAATGAGCAGTTCTTC. Translating gives CATSGGLAGAFLYNEQFF.